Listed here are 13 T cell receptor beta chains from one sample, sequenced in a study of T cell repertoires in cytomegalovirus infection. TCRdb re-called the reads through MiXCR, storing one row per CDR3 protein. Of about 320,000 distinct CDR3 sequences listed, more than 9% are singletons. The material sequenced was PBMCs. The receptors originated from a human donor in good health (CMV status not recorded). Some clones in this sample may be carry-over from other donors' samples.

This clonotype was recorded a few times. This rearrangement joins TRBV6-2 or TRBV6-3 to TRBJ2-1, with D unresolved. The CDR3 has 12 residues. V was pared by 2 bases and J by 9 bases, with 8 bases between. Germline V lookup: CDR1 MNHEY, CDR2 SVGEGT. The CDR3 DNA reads TGTGCCAGCAGTTACACTTTGAGTGAGCAGTTCTTC. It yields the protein CASSYTLSEQFF.

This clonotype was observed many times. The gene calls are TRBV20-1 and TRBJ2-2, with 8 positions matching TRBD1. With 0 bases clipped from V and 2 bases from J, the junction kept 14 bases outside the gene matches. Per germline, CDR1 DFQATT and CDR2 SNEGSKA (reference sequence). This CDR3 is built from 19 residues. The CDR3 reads CSARDPLNTGGTNTGELFF. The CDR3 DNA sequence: TGCAGTGCTAGAGATCCATTGAACACAGGGGGAACTAACACCGGGGAGCTGTTTTTT.

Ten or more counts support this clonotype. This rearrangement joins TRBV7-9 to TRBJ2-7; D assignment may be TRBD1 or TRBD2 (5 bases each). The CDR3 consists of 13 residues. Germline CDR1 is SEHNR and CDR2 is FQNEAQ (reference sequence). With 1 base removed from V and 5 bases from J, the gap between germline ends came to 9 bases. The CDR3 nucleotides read TGTGCCAGCAGCTTAGAGGGACGTCACGAGCAGTACTTC. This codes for CASSLEGRHEQYF.

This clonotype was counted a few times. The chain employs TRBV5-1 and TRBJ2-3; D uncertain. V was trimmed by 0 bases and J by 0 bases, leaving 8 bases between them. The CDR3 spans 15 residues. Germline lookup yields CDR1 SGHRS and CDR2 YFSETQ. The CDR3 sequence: CASSLAARSTDTQYF. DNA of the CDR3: TGCGCCAGCAGCTTGGCCGCGCGCAGCACAGATACGCAGTATTTT.

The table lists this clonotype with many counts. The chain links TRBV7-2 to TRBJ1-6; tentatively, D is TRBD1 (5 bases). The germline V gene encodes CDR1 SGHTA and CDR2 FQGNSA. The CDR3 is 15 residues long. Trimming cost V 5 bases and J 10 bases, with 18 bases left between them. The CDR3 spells CASSPGPYSGSPLHF. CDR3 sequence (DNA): TGTGCCAGCAGCCCAGGGCCTTACTCCGGCTCACCCCTCCACTTT. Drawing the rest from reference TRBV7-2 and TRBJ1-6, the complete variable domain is GAGVSQSPSNKVTEKGKDVELRCDPISGHTALYWYRQSLGQGLEFLIYFQGNSAPDKSGLPSDRFSAERTGGSVSTLTIQRTQQEDSAVYLCASSPGPYSGSPLHFGNGTRLTVT.

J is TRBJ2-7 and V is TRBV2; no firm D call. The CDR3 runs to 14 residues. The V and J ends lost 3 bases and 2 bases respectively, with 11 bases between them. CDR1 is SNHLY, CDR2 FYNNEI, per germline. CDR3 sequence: CASSDYATAYEQYF. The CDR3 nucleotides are TGTGCCAGCAGTGATTACGCGACCGCCTACGAGCAGTACTTC.

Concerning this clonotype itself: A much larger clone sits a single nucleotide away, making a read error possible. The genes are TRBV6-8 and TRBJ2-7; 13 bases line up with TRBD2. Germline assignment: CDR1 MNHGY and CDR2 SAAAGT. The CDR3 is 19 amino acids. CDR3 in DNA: TGTGCCGGCAGTCCGTCCATAAGGACTAGCGGGAGAGGATCCTACGAGCAGTACTTC. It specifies CAGSPSIRTSGRGSYEQYF.

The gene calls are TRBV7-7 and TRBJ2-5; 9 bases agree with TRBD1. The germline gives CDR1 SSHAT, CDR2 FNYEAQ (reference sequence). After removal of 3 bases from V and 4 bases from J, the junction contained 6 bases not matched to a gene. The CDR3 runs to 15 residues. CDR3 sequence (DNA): TGTGCCAGCAGCTTTGGGACAGGGATCGGAGAGACCCAGTACTTC. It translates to CASSFGTGIGETQYF. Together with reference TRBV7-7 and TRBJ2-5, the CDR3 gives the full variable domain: GAGVSQSPRYKVTKRGQDVTLRCDPISSHATLYWYQQALGQGPEFLTYFNYEAQPDKSGLPSDRFSAERPEGSISTLTIQRTEQRDSAMYRCASSFGTGIGETQYFGPGTRLLVL.

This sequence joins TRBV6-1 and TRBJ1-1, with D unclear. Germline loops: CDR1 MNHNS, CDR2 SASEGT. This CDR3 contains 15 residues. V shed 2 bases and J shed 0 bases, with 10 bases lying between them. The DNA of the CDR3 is TGTGCCAGCAGTGAATCGGCGGCCCTGAACACTGAAGCTTTCTTT. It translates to CASSESAALNTEAFF.

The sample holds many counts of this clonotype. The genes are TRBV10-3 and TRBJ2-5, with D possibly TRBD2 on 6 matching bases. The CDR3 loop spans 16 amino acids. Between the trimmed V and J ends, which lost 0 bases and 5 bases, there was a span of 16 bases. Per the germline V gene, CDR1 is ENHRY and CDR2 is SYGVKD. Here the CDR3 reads CAISESRASGGETQYF. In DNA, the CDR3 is TGTGCCATCAGTGAGTCGAGGGCATCTGGAGGGGAGACCCAGTACTTC.

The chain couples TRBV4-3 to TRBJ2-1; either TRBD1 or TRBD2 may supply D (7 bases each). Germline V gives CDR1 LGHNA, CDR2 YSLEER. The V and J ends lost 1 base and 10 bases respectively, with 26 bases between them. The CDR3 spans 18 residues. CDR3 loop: CASSQGPRGQRDLGEQFF. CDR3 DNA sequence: TGCGCCAGCAGCCAAGGGCCTAGGGGGCAGCGGGACCTTGGGGAGCAGTTCTTC.

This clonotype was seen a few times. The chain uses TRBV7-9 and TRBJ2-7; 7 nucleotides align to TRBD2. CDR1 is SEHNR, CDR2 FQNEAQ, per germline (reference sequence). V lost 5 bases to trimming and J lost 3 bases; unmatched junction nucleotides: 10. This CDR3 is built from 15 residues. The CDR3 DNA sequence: TGTGCCAGCAGCGCGAGGACTAGTGTAAACTACGAGCAGTACTTC. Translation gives CASSARTSVNYEQYF.

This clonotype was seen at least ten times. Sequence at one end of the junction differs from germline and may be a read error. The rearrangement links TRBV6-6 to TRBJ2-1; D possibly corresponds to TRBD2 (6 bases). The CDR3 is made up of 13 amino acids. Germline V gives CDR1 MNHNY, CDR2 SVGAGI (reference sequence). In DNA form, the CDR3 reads TGTGCCAGCAAACGGGACTCCAACAATGAGCAGTTCTTC. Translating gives CASKRDSNNEQFF.